This T cell receptor (beta chain) derives from a study of T cell changes during pregnancy in multiple sclerosis. CDR3 length: 14 residues. V lost 0 bases to trimming and J lost 4 bases, with 7 bases between them. From germline, CDR1 is MGHRA and CDR2 YSYEKL. This table comes from immunoSEQ multiplex PCR, and its TCRdb copy is limited to in-frame clones, with some not included. The sample yields around 56,000 clones, less than 95% seen once. Sequences were derived from peripheral blood, sampled in the first trimester of pregnancy. This receptor was obtained from a female donor in good health, enrolled as a control in a pregnancy study. The chain recombines TRBV4-1 with TRBJ1-3; D gene unclear. The CDR3 loop reads CASSQDPTGNTIYF. In nucleotides, the CDR3 is TGCGCCAGCAGCCAAGACCCTACGGGAAACACCATATATTTT.